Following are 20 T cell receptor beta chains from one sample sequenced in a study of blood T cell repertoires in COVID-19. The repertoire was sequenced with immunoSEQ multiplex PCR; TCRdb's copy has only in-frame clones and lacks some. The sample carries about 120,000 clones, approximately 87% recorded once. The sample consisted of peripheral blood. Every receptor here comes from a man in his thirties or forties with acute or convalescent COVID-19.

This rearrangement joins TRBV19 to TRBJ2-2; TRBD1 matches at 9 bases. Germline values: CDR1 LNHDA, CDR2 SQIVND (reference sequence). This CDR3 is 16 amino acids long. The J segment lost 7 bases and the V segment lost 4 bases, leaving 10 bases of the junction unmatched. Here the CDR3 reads CASSNLDRGTGGELFF. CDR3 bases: TGTGCCAGTAGTAACCTGGACAGGGGAACAGGCGGGGAGCTGTTTTTT. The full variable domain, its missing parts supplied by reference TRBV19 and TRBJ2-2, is DGGITQSPKYLFRKEGQNVTLSCEQNLNHDAMYWYRQDPGQGLRLIYYSQIVNDFQKGDIAEGYSVSREKKESFPLTVTSAQKNPTAFYLCASSNLDRGTGGELFFGEGSRLTVL.

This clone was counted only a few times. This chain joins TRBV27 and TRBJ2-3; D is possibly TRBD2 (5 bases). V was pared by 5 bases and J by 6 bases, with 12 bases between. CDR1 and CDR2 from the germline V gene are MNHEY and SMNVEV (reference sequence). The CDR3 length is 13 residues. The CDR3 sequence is CASSPLASDTQYF. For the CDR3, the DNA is TGTGCCAGCAGTCCCTTAGCGTCGGATACGCAGTATTTT.

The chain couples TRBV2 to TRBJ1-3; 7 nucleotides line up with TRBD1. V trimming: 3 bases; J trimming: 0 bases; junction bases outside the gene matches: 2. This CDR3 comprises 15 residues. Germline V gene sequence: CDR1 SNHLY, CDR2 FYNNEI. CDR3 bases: TGTGCCAGCAGTGAGGCAGGGGGCTCTGGAAACACCATATATTTT. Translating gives CASSEAGGSGNTIYF. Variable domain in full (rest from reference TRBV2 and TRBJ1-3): EPEVTQTPSHQVTQMGQEVILRCVPISNHLYFYWYRQILGQKVEFLVSFYNNEISEKSEIFDDQFSVERPDGSNFTLKIRSTKLEDSAMYFCASSEAGGSGNTIYFGEGSWLTVV.

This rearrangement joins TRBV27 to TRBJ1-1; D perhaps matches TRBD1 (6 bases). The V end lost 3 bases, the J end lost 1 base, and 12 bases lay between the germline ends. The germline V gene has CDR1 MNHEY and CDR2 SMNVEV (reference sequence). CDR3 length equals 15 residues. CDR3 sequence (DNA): TGTGCCAGCAGTTTCAGGACAGTAGGGAACACTGAAGCTTTCTTT. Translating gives CASSFRTVGNTEAFF.

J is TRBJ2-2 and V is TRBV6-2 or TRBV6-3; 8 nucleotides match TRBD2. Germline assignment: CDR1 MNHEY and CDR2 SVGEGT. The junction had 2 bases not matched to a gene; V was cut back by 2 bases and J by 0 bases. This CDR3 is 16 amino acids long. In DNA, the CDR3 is TGTGCCAGCAGTTACGCGGGGGGCGCGAACACCGGGGAGCTGTTTTTT. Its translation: CASSYAGGANTGELFF.

The CDR3 sequence: CASSARRTVYGELFF. In DNA form, the CDR3 reads TGTGCCAGCAGCGCCCGCCGAACGGTTTACGGGGAGCTGTTTTTT. The chain has TRBV7-9 and TRBJ2-2; D is ambiguous. CDR3 length: 15 residues. CDR1 is SEHNR and CDR2 is FQNEAQ in the germline V gene (reference sequence). Trimming removed 5 bases from V and 7 bases from J, with 17 bases in between.

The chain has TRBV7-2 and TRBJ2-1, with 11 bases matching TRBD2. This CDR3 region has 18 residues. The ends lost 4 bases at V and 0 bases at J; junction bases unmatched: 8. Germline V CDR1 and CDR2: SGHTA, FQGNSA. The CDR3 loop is CASSSPTSGVGSYNEQFF. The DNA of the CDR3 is TGTGCCAGCAGCTCGCCGACTAGCGGGGTGGGCTCCTACAATGAGCAGTTCTTC. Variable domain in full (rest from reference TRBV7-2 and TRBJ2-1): GAGVSQSPSNKVTEKGKDVELRCDPISGHTALYWYRQSLGQGLEFLIYFQGNSAPDKSGLPSDRFSAERTGGSVSTLTIQRTQQEDSAVYLCASSSPTSGVGSYNEQFFGPGTRLTVL.

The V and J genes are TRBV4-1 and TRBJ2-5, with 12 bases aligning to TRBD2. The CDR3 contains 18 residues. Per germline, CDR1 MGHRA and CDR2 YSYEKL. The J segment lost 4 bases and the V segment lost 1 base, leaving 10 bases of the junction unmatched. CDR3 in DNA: TGCGCCAGCAGCCAAGGCCCGACTAGCGGGAGAGGGAGAGAGACCCAGTACTTC. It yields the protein CASSQGPTSGRGRETQYF.

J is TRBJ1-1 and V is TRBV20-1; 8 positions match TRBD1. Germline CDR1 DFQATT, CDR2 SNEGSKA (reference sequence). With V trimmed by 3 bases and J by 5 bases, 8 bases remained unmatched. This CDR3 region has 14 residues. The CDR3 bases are TGCAGTGCTAGTCCGCAGGGGGCGACAACTGAAGCTTTCTTT. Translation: CSASPQGATTEAFF.

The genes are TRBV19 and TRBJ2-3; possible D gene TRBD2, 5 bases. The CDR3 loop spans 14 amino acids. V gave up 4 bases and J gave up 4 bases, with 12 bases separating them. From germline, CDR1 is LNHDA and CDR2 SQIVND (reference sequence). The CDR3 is CASSKSGVADTQYF. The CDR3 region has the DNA TGTGCCAGTAGTAAATCCGGGGTTGCAGATACGCAGTATTTT.

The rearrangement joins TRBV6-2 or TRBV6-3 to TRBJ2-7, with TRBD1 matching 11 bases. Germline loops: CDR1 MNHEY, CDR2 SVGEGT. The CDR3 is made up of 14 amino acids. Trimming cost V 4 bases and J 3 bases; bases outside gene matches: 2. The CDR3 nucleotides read TGTGCCAGCAGTTTTGGGACAGGGGGCTACGAGCAGTACTTC. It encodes CASSFGTGGYEQYF.

Written as DNA, the CDR3 is TGTGCCAGCAGTCCCGTGGTCCCTACTCCGAATGAGCAGTTCTTC. Its protein is CASSPVVPTPNEQFF. The chain uses TRBV7-9 and TRBJ2-1; no clear D gene. Deletions cut 6 bases from V and 7 bases from J, with 19 bases between. CDR1 is SEHNR and CDR2 is FQNEAQ in the germline V gene (reference sequence). CDR3 length: 15 amino acids.

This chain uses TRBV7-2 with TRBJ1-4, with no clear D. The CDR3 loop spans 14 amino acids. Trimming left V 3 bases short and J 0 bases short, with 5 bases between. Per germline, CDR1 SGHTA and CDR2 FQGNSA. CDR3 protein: CASSFQTTNEKLFF. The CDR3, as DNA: TGTGCCAGCAGCTTTCAGACAACTAATGAAAAACTGTTTTTT.

In nucleotides, the CDR3 is TGTGCCACCCGATCTCTGGACAGCGACTACGAGCAGTACGTC. Encoded protein: CATRSLDSDYEQYV. The V and J genes are TRBV10-3 and TRBJ2-7; possibly TRBD1 for D (6 bases). The CDR3 extends over 14 amino acids. The ends were cut back, 10 bases at V and 3 bases at J, with 19 bases in the middle. Germline values: CDR1 ENHRY, CDR2 SYGVKD.

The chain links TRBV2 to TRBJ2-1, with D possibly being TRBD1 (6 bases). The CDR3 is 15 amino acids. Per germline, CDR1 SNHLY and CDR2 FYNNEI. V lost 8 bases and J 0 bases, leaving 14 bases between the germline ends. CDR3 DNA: TGTGCCAGCTGCAGGACAGCCATCTCCTACAATGAGCAGTTCTTC. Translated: CASCRTAISYNEQFF.

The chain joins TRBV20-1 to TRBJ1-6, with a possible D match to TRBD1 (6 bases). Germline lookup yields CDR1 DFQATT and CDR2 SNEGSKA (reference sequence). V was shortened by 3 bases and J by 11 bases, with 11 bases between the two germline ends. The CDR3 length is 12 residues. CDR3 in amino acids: CSASSGDAPLHF. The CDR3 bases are TGCAGTGCTAGTTCAGGGGATGCACCCCTCCACTTT.

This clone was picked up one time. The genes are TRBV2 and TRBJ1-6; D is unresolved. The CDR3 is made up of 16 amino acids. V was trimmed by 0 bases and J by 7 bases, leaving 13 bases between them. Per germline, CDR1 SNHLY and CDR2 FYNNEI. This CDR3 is CASSEALADRNSPLHF. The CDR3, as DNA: TGTGCCAGCAGTGAAGCGTTAGCGGATAGGAATTCACCCCTCCACTTT. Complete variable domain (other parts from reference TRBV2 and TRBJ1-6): EPEVTQTPSHQVTQMGQEVILRCVPISNHLYFYWYRQILGQKVEFLVSFYNNEISEKSEIFDDQFSVERPDGSNFTLKIRSTKLEDSAMYFCASSEALADRNSPLHFGNGTRLTVT.

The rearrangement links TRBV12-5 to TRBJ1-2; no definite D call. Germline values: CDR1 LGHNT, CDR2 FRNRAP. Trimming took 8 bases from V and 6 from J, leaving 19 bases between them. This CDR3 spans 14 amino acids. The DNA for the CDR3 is TGTGCTAGTTTGCCCGATTGGGAGAAAGATGGCTACACCTTC. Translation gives CASLPDWEKDGYTF.

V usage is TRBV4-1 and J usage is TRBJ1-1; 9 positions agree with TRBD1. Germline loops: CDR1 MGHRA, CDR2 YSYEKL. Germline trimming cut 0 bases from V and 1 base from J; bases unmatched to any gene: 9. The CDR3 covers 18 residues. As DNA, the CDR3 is TGCGCCAGCAGCCAAGAAGGGACAGGGCATAAAACGAACACTGAAGCTTTCTTT. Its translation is CASSQEGTGHKTNTEAFF.

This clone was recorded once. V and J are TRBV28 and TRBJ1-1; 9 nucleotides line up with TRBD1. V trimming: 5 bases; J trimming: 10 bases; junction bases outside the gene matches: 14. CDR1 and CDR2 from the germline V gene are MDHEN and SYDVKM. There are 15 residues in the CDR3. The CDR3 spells CASSLGGQGGFRAFF. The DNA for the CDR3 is TGTGCCAGCAGTCTCGGGGGACAGGGTGGGTTTCGAGCTTTCTTT.